A selection of T cell receptor beta chains follows, all from one sample in a study of T cell repertoires in cytomegalovirus infection. One entry per CDR3 protein, called by TCRdb with MiXCR from the reads. This table holds a few hundred thousand distinct CDR3 sequences, roughly 9.5% found once. What was sequenced was PBMCs. The receptors derive from a human donor in good health (CMV status not recorded). Some clones in this sample may be carry-over from other donors' samples. Each CDR3 is given with its conserved first and last residue. Fields, in order: V gene, D gene, J gene, clone size, CDR3 protein, CDR3 DNA. D genes are given only for firm matches. Not every row has a clone size; where given, it reads once, few, many or a size class.

v_call: TRBV7-9
d_call: .
j_call: TRBJ1-6
clone_size: many
cdr3_aa: CASSLEAGNSPLHF
cdr3_nt: TGTGCCAGCAGCTTAGAGGCAGGGAATTCACCCCTCCACTTT

v_call: TRBV5-4
d_call: .
j_call: TRBJ2-1
clone_size: many
cdr3_aa: CASSWGAGDYEQFF
cdr3_nt: TGTGCCAGCAGCTGGGGGGCGGGGGATTATGAGCAGTTCTTC

v_call: TRBV28
d_call: .
j_call: TRBJ1-1
clone_size: .
cdr3_aa: CATLLAGWNTEAFF
cdr3_nt: TGTGCCACTCTCCTGGCGGGTTGGAACACTGAAGCTTTCTTT

v_call: TRBV27
d_call: TRBD2
j_call: TRBJ2-2
clone_size: few
cdr3_aa: CASSWGGWITGELFF
cdr3_nt: TGTGCCAGCAGTTGGGGGGGGTGGATCACCGGGGAGCTGTTTTTT

v_call: TRBV20-1
d_call: TRBD1
j_call: TRBJ1-1
clone_size: few
cdr3_aa: CSAPGQGGTEAFF
cdr3_nt: TGCAGTGCTCCGGGACAGGGGGGAACTGAAGCTTTCTTT

v_call: TRBV10-3
d_call: .
j_call: TRBJ2-4
clone_size: few
cdr3_aa: CAISDSGAWDGFGIQYF
cdr3_nt: TGTGCCATCAGTGATTCAGGGGCTTGGGACGGGTTTGGCATTCAGTACTTC

v_call: TRBV19
d_call: .
j_call: TRBJ2-5
clone_size: few
cdr3_aa: CASSILPQETQYF
cdr3_nt: TGTGCCAGTAGTATATTGCCTCAAGAGACCCAGTACTTC

v_call: TRBV7-2
d_call: .
j_call: TRBJ1-2
clone_size: many
cdr3_aa: CASSSGGGGIGGYTF
cdr3_nt: TGTGCCAGCAGTTCTGGGGGGGGCGGAATTGGGGGCTACACCTTC

v_call: TRBV18
d_call: .
j_call: TRBJ1-5
clone_size: .
cdr3_aa: CASSPGHAQQPQHF
cdr3_nt: TGTGCCAGCTCACCAGGGCATGCCCAACAGCCCCAGCATTTT

v_call: TRBV11-3
d_call: .
j_call: TRBJ2-3
clone_size: .
cdr3_aa: CASSLAGGGGVTQYF
cdr3_nt: TGTGCCAGCAGCTTAGCGGGGGGCGGAGGAGTAACGCAGTATTTT

v_call: TRBV7-2
d_call: .
j_call: TRBJ2-5
clone_size: many
cdr3_aa: CASSLGGGTQYF
cdr3_nt: TGTGCCAGCAGCTTAGGGGGCGGGACCCAGTACTTC